This is a list of T cell receptor beta chains from one sample in a study of blood T cell repertoires in COVID-19. Assay: immunoSEQ multiplex PCR; the TCRdb copy retains only in-frame clones and omits some. The sample lists approximately 46,000 clones; about 85% were seen once. Specimen: peripheral blood. The receptor set was obtained from a woman in her seventies in a cohort sampled during active COVID-19. The CDR3 runs from the conserved cysteine through the conserved F or W. Fields, in order: clone size, CDR3 length, V gene, D gene, J gene, CDR3 protein, CDR3 DNA. D genes are given only for firm matches. Where a row states a size, it is once, few, many or the class of an expanded clone; other rows omit it.

clone size: -
CDR3 length: 14
V gene: TRBV27
D gene: -
J gene: TRBJ1-5
CDR3 protein: CASSPLTSDQPQHF
CDR3 DNA: TGTGCCAGCAGTCCTTTAACCAGCGATCAGCCCCAGCATTTT

clone size: -
CDR3 length: 15
V gene: TRBV19
D gene: -
J gene: TRBJ2-7
CDR3 protein: CARKSGVAGSYEQYF
CDR3 DNA: TGTGCCAGAAAGTCGGGAGTCGCGGGGTCGTACGAGCAGTACTTC

clone size: -
CDR3 length: 13
V gene: TRBV7-2
D gene: -
J gene: TRBJ2-5
CDR3 protein: CASSPGVPETQYF
CDR3 DNA: TGTGCCAGCAGCCCAGGGGTTCCAGAGACCCAGTACTTC

clone size: -
CDR3 length: 12
V gene: TRBV28
D gene: TRBD1
J gene: TRBJ1-1
CDR3 protein: CATEQGAGGAFF
CDR3 DNA: TGTGCCACCGAACAGGGGGCCGGTGGAGCTTTCTTT

clone size: large
CDR3 length: 15
V gene: TRBV27
D gene: TRBD2
J gene: TRBJ2-1
CDR3 protein: CASSLAGPLHNEQFF
CDR3 DNA: TGTGCCAGCAGCCTAGCGGGACCTCTTCACAATGAGCAGTTCTTC

clone size: -
CDR3 length: 14
V gene: TRBV5-1
D gene: TRBD1
J gene: TRBJ2-7
CDR3 protein: CASSPGQGGYEQYF
CDR3 DNA: TGCGCCAGCAGCCCCGGACAGGGCGGGTACGAGCAGTACTTC

clone size: -
CDR3 length: 15
V gene: TRBV28
D gene: TRBD1
J gene: TRBJ1-5
CDR3 protein: CASSPGTGGVQPQHF
CDR3 DNA: TGTGCCAGCAGTCCAGGGACAGGGGGGGTTCAGCCCCAGCATTTT

clone size: -
CDR3 length: 14
V gene: TRBV28
D gene: TRBD1
J gene: TRBJ1-2
CDR3 protein: CASSLSPDRGGYTF
CDR3 DNA: TGTGCCAGCAGCTTAAGCCCAGACAGGGGCGGCTACACCTTC

clone size: once
CDR3 length: 14
V gene: TRBV3-1/TRBV3-2
D gene: -
J gene: TRBJ1-1
CDR3 protein: CASRHLTGNTEAFF
CDR3 DNA: TGTGCCAGCAGACACCTGACAGGGAACACTGAAGCTTTCTTT

clone size: few
CDR3 length: 18
V gene: TRBV19
D gene: TRBD2
J gene: TRBJ2-3
CDR3 protein: CASSIKAGGPWSTDTQYF
CDR3 DNA: TGTGCCAGTAGTATTAAGGCGGGAGGGCCCTGGTCGACAGATACGCAGTATTTT

clone size: -
CDR3 length: 10
V gene: TRBV29-1
D gene: -
J gene: TRBJ2-2
CDR3 protein: CSALVGELFF
CDR3 DNA: TGCAGCGCTCTTGTAGGGGAGCTGTTTTTT

clone size: once
CDR3 length: 15
V gene: TRBV2
D gene: TRBD2
J gene: TRBJ2-1
CDR3 protein: CASKRTSGIYNEQFF
CDR3 DNA: TGTGCCAGCAAGCGGACTAGCGGGATCTACAATGAGCAGTTCTTC

clone size: -
CDR3 length: 11
V gene: TRBV20-1
D gene: TRBD1
J gene: TRBJ1-1
CDR3 protein: CSADRDTEAFF
CDR3 DNA: TGCAGTGCTGACAGGGACACTGAAGCTTTCTTT

clone size: -
CDR3 length: 15
V gene: TRBV18
D gene: TRBD1
J gene: TRBJ1-5
CDR3 protein: CASSLGGRGNQPQHF
CDR3 DNA: TGTGCCAGCTCTCTAGGGGGCCGGGGCAATCAGCCCCAGCATTTT

clone size: once
CDR3 length: 15
V gene: TRBV14
D gene: -
J gene: TRBJ2-1
CDR3 protein: CASSQDFPSSAEQFF
CDR3 DNA: TGTGCCAGCAGCCAAGATTTTCCTAGTTCGGCTGAGCAGTTCTTC

clone size: -
CDR3 length: 17
V gene: TRBV5-6
D gene: TRBD1
J gene: TRBJ1-1
CDR3 protein: CASSLRDRGRLGTEAFF
CDR3 DNA: TGTGCCAGCAGCCTCCGGGACAGGGGGAGGTTAGGCACTGAAGCTTTCTTT

clone size: once
CDR3 length: 14
V gene: TRBV19
D gene: TRBD1
J gene: TRBJ2-1
CDR3 protein: CASSPLTGVNEQFF
CDR3 DNA: TGTGCCAGTAGTCCTTTGACAGGGGTCAATGAGCAGTTCTTC

clone size: -
CDR3 length: 15
V gene: TRBV19
D gene: -
J gene: TRBJ2-7
CDR3 protein: CASTKGVSGSYEQYF
CDR3 DNA: TGTGCCAGTACCAAGGGGGTTTCGGGCTCCTACGAGCAGTACTTC

clone size: -
CDR3 length: 14
V gene: TRBV6-1
D gene: -
J gene: TRBJ2-3
CDR3 protein: CASSEGASTDTQYF
CDR3 DNA: TGTGCCAGCAGTGAGGGAGCCAGCACAGATACGCAGTATTTT

clone size: -
CDR3 length: 14
V gene: TRBV27
D gene: TRBD1
J gene: TRBJ2-7
CDR3 protein: CASSPGTGGSEQYF
CDR3 DNA: TGTGCCAGCAGTCCCGGGACAGGGGGAAGCGAGCAGTACTTC

clone size: -
CDR3 length: 11
V gene: TRBV11-1
D gene: -
J gene: TRBJ1-1
CDR3 protein: CASRDIREAFF
CDR3 DNA: TGTGCCAGCAGGGACATACGTGAAGCTTTCTTT

clone size: once
CDR3 length: 11
V gene: TRBV20-1
D gene: -
J gene: TRBJ2-5
CDR3 protein: CSAPGVETQYF
CDR3 DNA: TGCAGTGCTCCCGGGGTAGAGACCCAGTACTTC

clone size: -
CDR3 length: 23
V gene: TRBV21-1
D gene: -
J gene: TRBJ2-2
CDR3 protein: CASSKVSGRGRGETYKNTGELFF
CDR3 DNA: TGTGCCAGCAGCAAAGTCAGCGGGAGGGGACGTGGGGAAACCTATAAGAACACCGGGGAGCTGTTTTTT

clone size: -
CDR3 length: 13
V gene: TRBV29-1
D gene: -
J gene: TRBJ2-3
CDR3 protein: CSVVRGATDTQYF
CDR3 DNA: TGCAGCGTTGTGCGGGGTGCCACAGATACGCAGTATTTT

clone size: -
CDR3 length: 14
V gene: TRBV7-6
D gene: -
J gene: TRBJ2-2
CDR3 protein: CASSFGPGAGELFF
CDR3 DNA: TGTGCCAGCAGCTTTGGTCCGGGGGCCGGGGAGCTGTTTTTT

clone size: -
CDR3 length: 16
V gene: TRBV10-3
D gene: -
J gene: TRBJ2-1
CDR3 protein: CAIREATGQGGNEQFF
CDR3 DNA: TGTGCCATCAGGGAGGCTACAGGGCAGGGTGGGAATGAGCAGTTCTTC